This entry features one T cell receptor beta chain sequence. V lost 3 bases to trimming and J lost 2 bases, with 7 bases between them. The CDR3 totals 13 residues. Original data processing: Reference gene primer amplification gave nucleated cell count estimates. Clones were sequenced by immunoSEQ multiplex PCR, and TCRdb holds only the in-frame ones, with some missing. Clone size and the V and J calls come from that table; the DNA yielded D and trimming. The sample has approximately 220,000 clones, around 82% seen once; the top ten hold 3.6%. These data originate in a study of blood T cell repertoires in COVID-19. Turning to the study itself: T cells, B-cell-depleted T cells, or PBMCs provided the cDNA or gDNA that served as material.

The study recruited people aged about 18 to 89 years across about 25 US areas. Participants classified as exposed had met a COVID-19 case within 2 weeks before study entry. The sample comprised PBMCs or T cells enriched from blood (not recorded which). The chain uses TRBV12-3 or TRBV12-4 and TRBJ1-1; unclear D gene. The receptor's source is a woman in her forties who had been exposed to COVID-19. CDR3 amino acids: CASSFSINTEAFF. CDR3 nucleotides: TGTGCCAGCAGTTTCAGTATTAACACTGAAGCTTTCTTT.